The 32 T cell receptor beta chains listed next were all sequenced from one sample in a study of beta chain features in type 1 diabetes. The authors reverse transcribed all of the isolated RNA, so sequencing captured expressed TCRB transcripts. The protocol was immunoSEQ multiplex PCR, while the TCRdb copy is restricted to in-frame clones and leaves out a portion. The sample contains roughly 400,000 clones, roughly 16% of which appear only once. The sequencing sample was made of naive CD4+ T cells from blood. The receptors were gathered from a woman younger than 30 in good health.

A few counts support this clone. The V gene is TRBV7-2, the J gene TRBJ1-2, with 7 bases identical to TRBD1. The germline gives CDR1 SGHTA, CDR2 FQGNSA. V dropped 0 bases and J dropped 5; count of bases not matched to a gene: 6. The CDR3 contains 15 residues. CDR3 bases: TGTGCCAGCAGCTTAGCATCGGGACAGCAATATGGCTACACCTTC. Protein: CASSLASGQQYGYTF.

The chain couples TRBV9 to TRBJ2-7; 12 nucleotides line up with TRBD2. J gave up 4 bases and V 0 bases, and 2 bases lay outside the gene matches. Germline loops: CDR1 SGDLS, CDR2 YYNGEE. CDR3 size: 15 residues. In DNA, the CDR3 is TGTGCCAGCAGCGTAGCTAGCGGGAGGGCATACGAGCAGTACTTC. The encoded protein is CASSVASGRAYEQYF.

This chain uses TRBV30 with TRBJ2-3, with D perhaps matching TRBD1 (6 bases). The CDR3 has 14 residues. V lost 4 bases and J 1 base, leaving 12 bases between the germline ends. The germline V gene has CDR1 GTSNPN and CDR2 SVGIG (reference sequence). CDR3 protein: CAWTWGLGTDTQYF. In nucleotides, the CDR3 is TGTGCCTGGACTTGGGGGCTCGGCACAGATACGCAGTATTTT.

The gene calls are TRBV30 and TRBJ1-2, with D perhaps TRBD1 (6 bases). V was shortened by 8 bases and J by 6 bases, with 16 bases between the two germline ends. Germline-derived CDR1 and CDR2 are GTSNPN and SVGIG (reference sequence). The CDR3 covers 12 residues. The chain's CDR3 is CAGPRGGHGYTF. DNA for the CDR3: TGTGCCGGACCCCGGGGGGGGCATGGCTACACCTTC.

The chain has TRBV15 and TRBJ2-1; D is perhaps TRBD1 (5 bases). The CDR3 runs 14 residues. The germline V gene encodes CDR1 LNHNV and CDR2 YYDKDF (reference sequence). Trimming left V 0 bases short and J 12 bases short, with 15 bases between. CDR3 sequence: CATSRDLETGGQFF. CDR3 nucleotides: TGTGCCACCAGCAGAGATCTAGAAACAGGCGGGCAGTTCTTC.

This clone was seen a handful of times. V usage is TRBV28 and J usage is TRBJ1-2; 8 bases agree with TRBD1. Germline CDR1 and CDR2: MDHEN and SYDVKM. This CDR3 region has 17 residues. The V and J ends lost 4 bases and 7 bases, in that order; junction bases with no gene match: 17. CDR3 nucleotides: TGTGCCAGCAGTTCCACCCTAATAGCCTCAGGGGGCAGTGGCTACACCTTC. It yields the protein CASSSTLIASGGSGYTF.

The V gene is TRBV7-2, the J gene TRBJ2-7; D gene uncertain. Germline assignment: CDR1 SGHTA and CDR2 FQGNSA. CDR3 size: 13 residues. Trimming shortened V by 1 base and J by 4 bases, and 8 bases separated the two germline ends. CDR3 region: CASSLEFGYEQYF. The CDR3, as DNA: TGTGCCAGCAGCTTAGAATTCGGGTACGAGCAGTACTTC.

The chain has TRBV7-2 and TRBJ2-3; D not certain. V lost 3 bases and J 0 bases, leaving 7 bases between the germline ends. Germline assignment: CDR1 SGHTA and CDR2 FQGNSA. The CDR3 runs 14 residues. CDR3 sequence reads: CASSFYSSTDTQYF. DNA for the CDR3: TGTGCCAGCAGCTTTTATTCGAGCACAGATACGCAGTATTTT.

The rearrangement links TRBV5-1 to TRBJ2-4; D gene ambiguous. Germline V CDR1 and CDR2: SGHRS, YFSETQ. V gave up 0 bases and J gave up 5 bases, with 9 bases separating them. The CDR3 length is 14 residues. In DNA, the CDR3 is TGCGCCAGCAGCTTGGCTGTTACGGAAAACATTCAGTACTTC. It translates to CASSLAVTENIQYF.

Turning to this clone: Other DNA sequences within the sample encode an identical CDR3. This chain uses TRBV5-1 with TRBJ1-1, with D perhaps matching TRBD1 (5 bases). The length of the CDR3 is 14 residues. Germline lookup yields CDR1 SGHRS and CDR2 YFSETQ. Trimming took 4 bases from V and 0 from J, leaving 10 bases between them. In DNA form, the CDR3 reads TGCGCCAGCAGCCCAGGGCAGATGAACACTGAAGCTTTCTTT. Translation gives CASSPGQMNTEAFF.

This clone was observed a few times. The CDR3 bases are TGTGCCAGCACCTCGAGGGTCTCCTACGAGCAGTACTTC. This translates into CASTSRVSYEQYF. The chain is built from TRBV6-1 and TRBJ2-7; D might be TRBD2 (5 bases). Germline lookup yields CDR1 MNHNS and CDR2 SASEGT. This CDR3 has 13 amino acids. V gave up 7 bases and J gave up 0 bases, with 10 bases separating them.

V gene TRBV6-6 combines with J gene TRBJ1-1; 8 bases agree with TRBD1. CDR3 size: 15 residues. The J segment lost 5 bases and the V segment lost 2 bases, leaving 7 bases of the junction unmatched. CDR1 is MNHNY and CDR2 is SVGAGI in the germline V gene (reference sequence). CDR3 amino acids: CASSYRQGAGTEAFF. The CDR3 region has the DNA TGTGCCAGCAGTTACCGGCAGGGGGCGGGAACTGAAGCTTTCTTT.

This clone was observed a few times. V gene TRBV30 combines with J gene TRBJ2-1; D may be TRBD2 (6 bases). The length of the CDR3 is 16 residues. The V gene lost 2 bases and the J gene lost 2 bases, with 16 bases spanning the gap. Germline V lookup: CDR1 GTSNPN, CDR2 SVGIG (reference sequence). The CDR3 coding sequence is TGTGCCTGGAGTTGGAGGGGCGCCAGGGCCTACAATGAGCAGTTCTTC. This gives the protein CAWSWRGARAYNEQFF.

The chain has TRBV6-6 and TRBJ1-2; D might be TRBD1 (5 bases). The CDR3 length is 15 residues. Germline lookup yields CDR1 MNHNY and CDR2 SVGAGI (reference sequence). V was clipped by 1 base and J by 6 bases, with 15 bases between them. The CDR3 here is CASSYWGAGGDGYTF. The CDR3 coding sequence is TGTGCCAGCAGTTACTGGGGCGCGGGCGGGGATGGCTACACCTTC.

This chain links TRBV7-8 with TRBJ1-1, with TRBD1 matching over 7 bases. Unmatched junction bases numbered 7, after V lost 5 bases and J lost 1 base. Germline V lookup: CDR1 SGHVS, CDR2 FQNEAQ. The CDR3 is 15 amino acids. In DNA form, the CDR3 reads TGTGCCAGCAGCCTGACCGGGACAGCGAACACTGAAGCTTTCTTT. Translating it yields CASSLTGTANTEAFF.

V and J are TRBV18 and TRBJ2-1, with D maybe TRBD2 (6 bases). Germline V gives CDR1 KGHSH, CDR2 LQKENI. The CDR3 loop spans 16 amino acids. Trimming took off 2 bases at V and 0 bases at J, with 11 bases between the two ends. Written as DNA, the CDR3 is TGTGCCAGCTCACCATCTCTGGAGGGCTCCTACAATGAGCAGTTCTTC. This encodes CASSPSLEGSYNEQFF.

V usage is TRBV9 and J usage is TRBJ2-7; 10 bases align to TRBD2. J gave up 2 bases and V 0 bases, and 2 bases lay outside the gene matches. This CDR3 comprises 15 residues. Germline V gene data show CDR1 as SGDLS and CDR2 as YYNGEE. The CDR3 DNA is TGTGCCAGCAGCGTAGCAGGACTAGCGGCCTACGAGCAGTACTTC. Amino acid sequence: CASSVAGLAAYEQYF.

There are a few counts of this clone. The chain joins TRBV4-1 to TRBJ2-7, with 8 bases fitting TRBD2. With 0 bases clipped from V and 7 bases from J, the junction kept 5 bases outside the gene matches. This CDR3 contains 14 residues. CDR1 is MGHRA and CDR2 is YSYEKL in the germline V gene. The CDR3: CASSQDGGAGEQYF. The CDR3 DNA reads TGCGCCAGCAGCCAAGACGGGGGGGCGGGGGAGCAGTACTTC.

The chain uses TRBV4-1 and TRBJ2-7, with 14 positions matching TRBD2. Unmatched junction bases numbered 14, after V lost 6 bases and J lost 7 bases. The CDR3 runs 17 residues. Per germline, CDR1 MGHRA and CDR2 YSYEKL. The CDR3 loop is CASSRVGTSGSTTEQYF. The CDR3 DNA reads TGCGCCAGCAGTCGCGTGGGGACTAGCGGGAGCACGACGGAGCAGTACTTC.

In this sample, this clone turned up a few times. V usage is TRBV29-1 and J usage is TRBJ2-1; 9 positions match TRBD1. This CDR3 spans 15 amino acids. The V and J ends lost 2 bases and 8 bases, in that order; junction bases with no gene match: 10. Per the germline V gene, CDR1 is SQVTM and CDR2 is ANQGSEA. CDR3 bases: TGCAGCGTTGAATCTGGGACAGGGAAAGTCCATGAGCAGTTCTTC. Translated, it gives CSVESGTGKVHEQFF.

The V gene is TRBV30, the J gene TRBJ1-3; 7 bases map to TRBD1. V lost 4 bases, J lost 2 bases, and 5 bases stayed unmatched. The CDR3 spans 14 residues. Per germline, CDR1 GTSNPN and CDR2 SVGIG (reference sequence). The CDR3 spells CAWIDRVAGNTIYF. CDR3 DNA: TGTGCCTGGATTGACAGGGTAGCTGGAAACACCATATATTTT.

This chain joins TRBV15 and TRBJ2-3; 7 bases line up with TRBD2. Germline V gene sequence: CDR1 LNHNV, CDR2 YYDKDF (reference sequence). V lost 2 bases and J lost 4; bases outside the gene matches: 12. The CDR3 length is 17 residues. DNA of the CDR3: TGTGCCACCAGCAGAAAATCGACTAGCTTTTGGTCAGATACGCAGTATTTT. This sequence encodes CATSRKSTSFWSDTQYF.

This chain connects TRBV28 to TRBJ2-7; the D is unclear. V lost 2 bases to trimming and J lost 5 bases, with 10 bases between them. Germline lookup yields CDR1 MDHEN and CDR2 SYDVKM. The CDR3 length is 13 residues. CDR3 amino acids: CASSLKFPNEQYF. The CDR3 region has the DNA TGTGCCAGCAGTTTAAAATTTCCCAACGAGCAGTACTTC.

A few counts support this clone. The rearrangement joins TRBV28 to TRBJ2-7; TRBD2 matches 7 bases. The CDR3 runs 16 residues. With V trimmed by 6 bases and J by 1 base, 12 bases remained unmatched. CDR1 MDHEN and CDR2 SYDVKM come from the germline V gene. The CDR3 DNA follows: TGTGCCAGCAGGCTGGGTGGCGGGAGAGCATCCTACGAGCAGTACTTC. Encoded protein: CASRLGGGRASYEQYF.

The CDR3 nucleotides read TGTGCCAGCAGCCAGGGGCCAGGGGGCGCCTACAATGAGCAGTTCTTC. Translated: CASSQGPGGAYNEQFF. The chain is built from TRBV7-9 and TRBJ2-1; TRBD1 aligns across 8 bases. The length of the CDR3 is 16 residues. Trimming at V came to 5 bases and at J to 2 bases, leaving 8 bases not matched to a gene. Germline CDR1 and CDR2: SEHNR and FQNEAQ (reference sequence).

This CDR3 reads CASSVGRRNTEAFF. DNA for the CDR3: TGTGCCAGCAGCGTAGGTAGGAGGAACACTGAAGCTTTCTTT. The chain carries TRBV9 and TRBJ1-1, with D uncertain. V lost 0 bases and J 1 base, leaving 7 bases between the germline ends. There are 14 residues in the CDR3. Germline CDR1 and CDR2: SGDLS and YYNGEE.

This clone was seen more than once but under ten times. The gene calls are TRBV28 and TRBJ2-6; D might be TRBD2 (5 bases). Germline lookup yields CDR1 MDHEN and CDR2 SYDVKM. The CDR3 spans 18 residues. V was shortened by 9 bases and J by 1 base, with 22 bases between the two germline ends. The CDR3 nucleotides read TGTGCCAGTACGACATCGGGGAATGGTTGGTCTGGGGCCAACGTCCTGACTTTC. This translates into CASTTSGNGWSGANVLTF.

The rearrangement links TRBV9 to TRBJ2-1; 9 positions match TRBD2. V lost 0 bases, J lost 9 bases, and 4 bases stayed unmatched. Germline V gene data show CDR1 as SGDLS and CDR2 as YYNGEE. CDR3 size: 14 residues. The CDR3 here is CASSVVLAGAEQFF. CDR3 nucleotide sequence: TGTGCCAGCAGCGTAGTACTAGCGGGCGCTGAGCAGTTCTTC.

This clone was found a few times. The germline gene is not matched at one end of the junction; a read error may be the cause. The gene calls are TRBV7-7 and TRBJ2-1, with TRBD1 identical over 8 bases. CDR3 size: 15 residues. CDR1 is SSHAT and CDR2 is FNYEAQ in the germline V gene (reference sequence). Here the CDR3 DNA reads TGTGCTAGCAGCCCCACAGGGGGGATTTGGGCTGAGCAGTTCTTC. Protein product: CASSPTGGIWAEQFF.

This clone was seen more than once but under ten times. The V and J genes are TRBV11-2 and TRBJ2-7, with D possibly matching TRBD1 (6 bases). Trimming left V 5 bases short and J 12 bases short, with 17 bases between. The germline gives CDR1 SGHAT, CDR2 FQNNGV. This CDR3 spans 12 amino acids. CDR3 coding DNA: TGTGCCAGCAGCACCCCCCGGACAGTCCCGTACTTC. It yields the protein CASSTPRTVPYF.

The chain combines TRBV30 with TRBJ2-5; 8 bases are shared with TRBD1. J gave up 6 bases and V 3 bases, and 6 bases lay outside the gene matches. The CDR3 is made up of 13 amino acids. Germline V gives CDR1 GTSNPN, CDR2 SVGIG (reference sequence). The CDR3 reads CAWSPDRVKTQYF. For the CDR3, the DNA is TGTGCCTGGAGCCCGGACAGGGTGAAGACCCAGTACTTC.

There are a few counts of this clone. V is TRBV6-6 and J is TRBJ1-5, with 8 bases matching TRBD1. The junction had 5 bases not matched to a gene; V was cut back by 5 bases and J by 5 bases. Germline CDR1 MNHNY, CDR2 SVGAGI (reference sequence). This CDR3 has 14 residues. The CDR3 DNA reads TGTGCCAGCAGTCCCGGACAGGGTGATCAGCCCCAGCATTTT. Its protein product is CASSPGQGDQPQHF.